This entry is about one TCR beta chain. Profiled with immunoSEQ multiplex PCR; TCRdb holds only in-frame clones, not every one. Here the sample spans 150,000 to 200,000 clones, around 80% being singletons. Participants were aged about 18 to 100 years, lived in roughly 25 US areas, and enrolled virtually. Assignment of participants to cohorts was predicated upon participant-reported clinical history. Recovered status in Cohort 3 required two negative PCRs, clearance, or symptom resolution. The V and J ends lost 4 bases and 6 bases, in that order; junction bases with no gene match: 9. Germline assignment: CDR1 SGHRS and CDR2 YFSETQ. The CDR3 spans 15 residues. This sample is drawn from a study of blood T cell repertoires in COVID-19.

The chain recombines TRBV5-1 with TRBJ1-1, with 10 bases identical to TRBD1. The receptor was derived from a woman aged 60-75 years who had recovered from COVID-19. Sequencing used PBMCs or T cells enriched from blood (not recorded which). CDR3 DNA: TGCGCCAGCAGCCCGGGGACAGGGGCCATCTCTGAAGCTTTCTTT. Its translation: CASSPGTGAISEAFF.